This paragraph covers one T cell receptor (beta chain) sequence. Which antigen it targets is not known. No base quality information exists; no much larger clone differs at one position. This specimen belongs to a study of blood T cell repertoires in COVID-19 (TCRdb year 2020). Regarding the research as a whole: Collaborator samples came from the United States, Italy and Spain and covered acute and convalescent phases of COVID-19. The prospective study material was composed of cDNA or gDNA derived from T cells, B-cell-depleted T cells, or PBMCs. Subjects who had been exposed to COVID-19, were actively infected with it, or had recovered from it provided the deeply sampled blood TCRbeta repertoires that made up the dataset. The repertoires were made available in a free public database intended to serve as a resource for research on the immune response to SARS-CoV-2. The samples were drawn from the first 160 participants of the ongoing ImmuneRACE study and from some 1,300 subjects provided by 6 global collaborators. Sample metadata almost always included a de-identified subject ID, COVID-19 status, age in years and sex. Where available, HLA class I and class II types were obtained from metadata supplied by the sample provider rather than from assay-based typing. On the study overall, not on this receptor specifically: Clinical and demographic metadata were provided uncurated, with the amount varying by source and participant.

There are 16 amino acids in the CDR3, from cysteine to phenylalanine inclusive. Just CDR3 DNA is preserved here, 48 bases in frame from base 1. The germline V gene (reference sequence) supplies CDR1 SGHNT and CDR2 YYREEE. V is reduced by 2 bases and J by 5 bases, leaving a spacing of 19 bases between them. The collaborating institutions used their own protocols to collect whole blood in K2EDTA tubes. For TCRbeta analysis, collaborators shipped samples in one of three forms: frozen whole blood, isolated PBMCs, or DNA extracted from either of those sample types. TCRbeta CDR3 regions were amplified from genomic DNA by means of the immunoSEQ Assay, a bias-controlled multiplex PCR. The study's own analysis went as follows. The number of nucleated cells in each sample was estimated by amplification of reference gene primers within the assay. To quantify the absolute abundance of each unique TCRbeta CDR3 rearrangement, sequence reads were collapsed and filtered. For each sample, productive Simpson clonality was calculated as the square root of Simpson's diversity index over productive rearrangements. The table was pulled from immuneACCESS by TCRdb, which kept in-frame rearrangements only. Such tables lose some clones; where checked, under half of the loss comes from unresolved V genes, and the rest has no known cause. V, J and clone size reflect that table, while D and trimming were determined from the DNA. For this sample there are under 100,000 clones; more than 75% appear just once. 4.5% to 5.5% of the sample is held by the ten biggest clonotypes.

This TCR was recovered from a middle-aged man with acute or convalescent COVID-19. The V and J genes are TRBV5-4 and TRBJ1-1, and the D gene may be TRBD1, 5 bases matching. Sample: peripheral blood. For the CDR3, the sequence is CASSLETQGFKTEAFF. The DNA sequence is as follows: TGTGCCAGCAGCTTAGAGACTCAGGGTTTTAAAACTGAAGCTTTCTTT. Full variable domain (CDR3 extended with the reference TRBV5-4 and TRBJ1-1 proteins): ETGVTQSPTHLIKTRGQQVTLRCSSQSGHNTVSWYQQALGQGPQFIFQYYREEENGRGNFPPRFSGLQFPNYSSELNVNALELDDSALYLCASSLETQGFKTEAFFGQGTRLTVV.